This T cell receptor beta chain is drawn from a study of OX40 agonist ivuxolimab in advanced cancers. Study-wide results and caveats: At 0.1 to 3.0 mg/kg and by week 6, CD4+ and CD8+ T cells in the blood had expanded clonally. Also showing low normalized T-cell clonal expansion were some of the nonresponders.

Germline CDR1 and CDR2: MNHEY and SMNVEV (reference sequence). The V end lost 5 bases, the J end lost 5 bases, and 22 bases lay between the germline ends. The CDR3 is 18 residues long. Libraries were prepared by immunoSEQ multiplex PCR; TCRdb keeps only in-frame clonotypes and omits some of them. The sample holds 20,000 or so clones, roughly 80% seen once. In regard to this clone: What it recognizes is unknown.

This TCR came from an adult with an advanced solid tumor such as melanoma, head and neck, liver or kidney cancer. This chain connects TRBV27 to TRBJ2-6; D gene uncertain. This sample comprised CD4+ or CD8+ T cells sorted from blood, obtained in a trial of the OX40 agonist ivuxolimab. In nucleotides, the CDR3 is TGTGCCAGCAGTCAACTAAACTGGCTACAAAGTCGGGCCAACGTCCTGACTTTC. This codes for CASSQLNWLQSRANVLTF.